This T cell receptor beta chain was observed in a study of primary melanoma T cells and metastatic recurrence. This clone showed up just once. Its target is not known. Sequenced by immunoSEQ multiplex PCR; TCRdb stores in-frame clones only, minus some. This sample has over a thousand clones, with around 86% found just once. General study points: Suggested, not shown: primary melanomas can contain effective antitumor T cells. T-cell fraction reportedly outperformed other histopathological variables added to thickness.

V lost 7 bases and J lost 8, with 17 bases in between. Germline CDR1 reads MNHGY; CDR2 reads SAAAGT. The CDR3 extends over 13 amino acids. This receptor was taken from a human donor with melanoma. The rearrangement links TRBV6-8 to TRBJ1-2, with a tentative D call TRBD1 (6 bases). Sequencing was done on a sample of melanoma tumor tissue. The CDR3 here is CASTNVGAEGYTF. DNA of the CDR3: TGTGCCAGCACCAACGTGGGGGCTGAAGGCTACACCTTC.